This TCR beta chain was captured in a study of identifying expanded T cells in peripheral blood. V lost 7 bases, J lost 5 bases, and 13 bases lay in between. Germline V gives CDR1 SGHDN, CDR2 FVKESK. This CDR3 has 13 residues. Produced via immunoSEQ multiplex PCR; TCRdb's table is partial and in-frame only. Of tens of thousands of clones listed, around nine tenths were seen once; the top ten hold 2.5% to 3.5%. This receptor was identified in a person aged 18-69 years in good health. Material: blood. The chain joins TRBV14 to TRBJ2-3; D not certain. CDR3: CASNQTRKDTQYF. The CDR3, as DNA: TGTGCCAGCAATCAAACCCGGAAAGATACGCAGTATTTT.